This T cell receptor beta chain was identified during a study of blood T cell repertoires in COVID-19. Study-wide background: Donors in the United States, Italy and Spain gave samples during acute or convalescent COVID-19. In each case, the material was cDNA or gDNA derived from T cells, B-cell-depleted T cells, or PBMCs.

Methods used by the authors: Amplifying reference gene primers gave estimates of nucleated cell counts. The table came from immunoSEQ multiplex PCR; TCRdb's copy has only in-frame clones and leaves some out. Clone size and the V and J calls come from that table; the DNA yielded D and trimming. Here the sample spans 60,000 to 80,000 clones, more than 75% being singletons. The CDR3 loop spans 13 amino acids. The V and J ends lost 0 bases and 11 bases, in that order; junction bases with no gene match: 6. Germline CDR1 is KGHSH and CDR2 is LQKENI. The chain combines TRBV18 with TRBJ1-1, with 7 bases fitting TRBD1. This sequence was found in a human donor in a cohort sampled during active COVID-19. Sequenced sample: peripheral blood. CDR3 residues: CASSPPRAGGAFF. CDR3 nucleotides: TGTGCCAGCTCACCACCGAGGGCAGGGGGGGCTTTCTTT.